The 32 T cell receptor beta chains given below trace back to one sample, sequenced in a study of regulatory T cells in long-lasting Graves disease. The TCR beta library used iRepertoire HTBI primers with Arm-PCR amplification of CDR3. TCRdb recomputed calls from the multiplex PCR reads with MiXCR, one row per CDR3 protein. The repertoire holds about 460,000 distinct CDR3 sequences, with 22% as singletons. The time point: persistent/refractory GD, antithyroid drugs over 5 years with positive TRAb. Extracted RNA from PBMCs served as the source of the TCR library. The sequences come from peripheral blood mononuclear cells (PBMCs), collected when the disease was refractory, from a patient treated with antithyroid drugs. The receptors were sampled from a female donor with Graves disease.

This clonotype was counted between two and nine times. The chain employs TRBV27 and TRBJ2-5; D perhaps matches TRBD2 (7 bases). V lost 3 bases to trimming and J lost 4 bases, with 15 bases between them. Germline assignment: CDR1 MNHEY and CDR2 SMNVEV (reference sequence). This CDR3 spans 15 amino acids. The CDR3 nucleotides read TGTGCCAGCAGTTTTCGGGGGGCAAGTCGAGAGACCCAGTACTTC. This translates into CASSFRGASRETQYF.

This clonotype was observed a few times. The chain has TRBV3-1 and TRBJ1-1, with TRBD1 as a possible D gene (5 bases). The CDR3 is 14 amino acids. The V and J ends lost 3 bases and 4 bases respectively, with 12 bases between them. The germline CDR1 and CDR2 sequences are LGHDT and YNNKEL (reference sequence). Here the CDR3 reads CASSQMAGLTEAFF. In nucleotides, the CDR3 is TGTGCCAGCAGCCAGATGGCAGGGCTCACTGAAGCTTTCTTT.

This clonotype was observed a few times. V is TRBV6-1 and J is TRBJ1-5; perhaps TRBD1 as D (6 bases). V dropped 7 bases and J dropped 7 bases, with 11 bases sitting between them. This CDR3 has 12 amino acids. CDR1 is MNHNS, CDR2 SASEGT, per germline. CDR3 sequence reads: CASTAGAQPQHF. CDR3 DNA sequence: TGTGCCAGCACCGCGGGGGCGCAGCCCCAGCATTTT.

This clonotype has a count of ten or more. This chain joins TRBV28 and TRBJ1-1; weak D call: TRBD1 (6 bases). Germline loops: CDR1 MDHEN, CDR2 SYDVKM. This CDR3 has 13 residues. Trimming removed 7 bases from V and 5 bases from J, with 14 bases in between. In DNA form, the CDR3 reads TGTGCCAGCAAGGGGGGCGGGAGGACTGAAGCTTTCTTT. It codes for CASKGGGRTEAFF. Full variable domain (remainder filled in from reference TRBV28 and TRBJ1-1): DVKVTQSSRYLVKRTGEKVFLECVQDMDHENMFWYRQDPGLGLRLIYFSYDVKMKEKGDIPEGYSVSREKKERFSLILESASTNQTSMYLCASKGGGRTEAFFGQGTRLTVV.

The V and J genes are TRBV15 and TRBJ2-1, with TRBD2 identical over 9 bases. Germline V CDR1 and CDR2: LNHNV, YYDKDF (reference sequence). The V segment lost 8 bases and the J segment 5 bases; nucleotides outside the gene matches: 10. The CDR3 consists of 15 residues. The DNA for the CDR3 is TGTGCCACCGCTCGGACTAGCGCATCCCACAATGAGCAGTTCTTC. Its translation is CATARTSASHNEQFF.

This clonotype was recorded at least ten times. The J gene is TRBJ2-5, the V gene TRBV24-1, with 9 bases fitting TRBD1. The trim removed 4 bases at V and 6 bases at J, leaving 5 bases unmatched. The V gene's germline CDR1 is KGHDR and CDR2 SFDVKD. The CDR3 runs 14 residues. Here the CDR3 reads CATSDPGQGKTQYF. The CDR3 region has the DNA TGTGCCACCAGTGACCCTGGACAGGGGAAGACCCAGTACTTC.

Many counts were recorded for this clonotype. The V and J genes are TRBV20-1 and TRBJ2-1; D perhaps matches TRBD2 (6 bases). This CDR3 region has 14 residues. V lost 3 bases and J lost 0, with 9 bases in between. Germline V CDR1 and CDR2: DFQATT, SNEGSKA (reference sequence). CDR3 residues: CSARPGVSYNEQFF. The CDR3 region has the DNA TGCAGTGCTAGGCCGGGAGTCTCCTACAATGAGCAGTTCTTC.

With regard to this clonotype: The junction departs from the called germline gene at one end, perhaps through a read error. The J gene is TRBJ2-6, the V gene TRBV27; 11 bases map to TRBD2. The germline gives CDR1 MNHEY, CDR2 SMNVEV (reference sequence). The CDR3 is made up of 17 amino acids. In DNA form, the CDR3 reads TGTGCCAGCGGCACTAGCGGGAGACGTTCTGGGGCCAACGTCCCGACTTTC. This encodes CASGTSGRRSGANVPTF. Variable domain in full (rest from reference TRBV27 and TRBJ2-6): EAQVTQNPRYLITVTGKKLTVTCSQNMNHEYMSWYRQDPGLGLRQIYYSMNVEVTDKGDVPEGYKVSRKEKRNFPLILESPSPNQTSLYFCASGTSGRRSGANVPTFGAGSRLTVL.

The sample holds many counts of this clonotype. The chain links TRBV28 to TRBJ1-5, with 7 bases matching TRBD1. CDR3 length equals 17 residues. Germline assignment: CDR1 MDHEN and CDR2 SYDVKM. The V and J ends lost 6 bases and 6 bases, in that order; junction bases with no gene match: 17. In DNA, the CDR3 is TGTGCCAGCAGCCCGTCCACCGGGACAGCCTTGCGTCAGCCCCAGCATTTT. Its translation: CASSPSTGTALRQPQHF. Using reference TRBV28 and TRBJ1-5 for the parts outside the CDR3, the full variable domain is DVKVTQSSRYLVKRTGEKVFLECVQDMDHENMFWYRQDPGLGLRLIYFSYDVKMKEKGDIPEGYSVSREKKERFSLILESASTNQTSMYLCASSPSTGTALRQPQHFGDGTRLSIL.

Only a few counts were recorded for this clonotype. The rearrangement joins TRBV6-1 to TRBJ2-1, with D perhaps TRBD1 (6 bases). Germline V gene data show CDR1 as MNHNS and CDR2 as SASEGT. The V gene lost 5 bases and the J gene lost 7 bases, with 15 bases spanning the gap. This CDR3 spans 14 amino acids. The CDR3 region is CASSRDIGGNEQFF. Written as DNA, the CDR3 is TGTGCCAGCAGTAGGGACATCGGTGGGAATGAGCAGTTCTTC.

The chain has TRBV7-9 and TRBJ1-4; D gene uncertain. This CDR3 has 16 residues. Trimming pared 0 bases from V and 0 bases from J, leaving 8 bases between. Germline lookup yields CDR1 SEHNR and CDR2 FQNEAQ (reference sequence). The CDR3 DNA reads TGTGCCAGCAGCTTAGCGGTCGGTTCAACTAATGAAAAACTGTTTTTT. Amino acids: CASSLAVGSTNEKLFF.

This clonotype has more than one count but fewer than ten. At one end the junction does not follow the germline gene, possibly because of a read error. This rearrangement joins TRBV11-3 to TRBJ2-5; D possibly uses TRBD1 or TRBD2 (6 bases each). The CDR3 totals 16 residues. CDR1 and CDR2 (germline): SGHNT, YENEEA. CDR3 DNA: TGTGCCGGCAGCTTAGGATGGGGGGCTCGAGGAGAGACCCAGTACTTC. It encodes CAGSLGWGARGETQYF.

V is TRBV7-9 and J is TRBJ2-7; no clear D gene. Germline CDR1 and CDR2: SEHNR and FQNEAQ (reference sequence). V gave up 5 bases and J gave up 1 base, with 12 bases separating them. CDR3 length: 14 residues. The CDR3 DNA sequence: TGTGCCAGCAGCCTTGCGGCCGTTTCCTACGAGCAGTACTTC. It codes for CASSLAAVSYEQYF.

The chain employs TRBV27 and TRBJ2-7, with TRBD1 matching over 7 bases. The junction had 7 bases not matched to a gene; V was cut back by 8 bases and J by 3 bases. Germline CDR1 is MNHEY and CDR2 is SMNVEV (reference sequence). The CDR3 is made up of 13 amino acids. CDR3 sequence: CASGPGQYYEQYF. In DNA form, the CDR3 reads TGTGCCAGCGGGCCGGGACAGTACTACGAGCAGTACTTC.

This clonotype has more than one count but fewer than ten. The J gene is TRBJ2-1, the V gene TRBV28, with D possibly TRBD2 on 5 matching bases. The CDR3 consists of 15 residues. Per germline, CDR1 MDHEN and CDR2 SYDVKM. The germline V and J ends were trimmed by 3 bases and 6 bases, with 15 bases remaining between them. CDR3 DNA: TGTGCCAGCAGTTTTAGGCGGGCGGGCGGCAATGAGCAGTTCTTC. Translation: CASSFRRAGGNEQFF.

This clonotype was detected only a few times. The CDR3 spells CASSQDWDRGWANEKLFF. DNA of the CDR3: TGCGCCAGCAGCCAAGATTGGGACAGGGGTTGGGCTAATGAAAAACTGTTTTTT. The chain recombines TRBV4-3 with TRBJ1-4; the match to TRBD1 covers 10 bases. V was pared by 0 bases and J by 3 bases, with 7 bases of the junction left unmatched. The CDR3 is 18 residues long. Germline-derived CDR1 and CDR2 are LGHNA and YSLEER.

This clonotype was seen only once. The J gene is TRBJ2-5, the V gene TRBV24-1; possibly TRBD1 for D (6 bases). V lost 3 bases to trimming and J lost 5 bases, with 15 bases between them. Germline loops: CDR1 KGHDR, CDR2 SFDVKD. CDR3 length: 15 residues. DNA for the CDR3: TGTGCCACCAGTGATCACCAGGGGCTTGGGGAGACCCAGTACTTC. Translating gives CATSDHQGLGETQYF.

The chain is built from TRBV20-1 and TRBJ2-7; maybe TRBD1 (5 bases). CDR1 and CDR2 from the germline V gene are DFQATT and SNEGSKA (reference sequence). The ends were cut back, 2 bases at V and 6 bases at J, with 17 bases in the middle. The CDR3 spans 14 residues. CDR3 in amino acids: CSARPPTTVSEQYF. In DNA, the CDR3 is TGCAGTGCTAGACCTCCAACGACAGTCTCCGAGCAGTACTTC.

The V and J genes are TRBV10-3 and TRBJ1-1; D perhaps matches TRBD1 (6 bases). Looked up from germline, CDR1 is ENHRY and CDR2 is SYGVKD. The V end lost 8 bases, the J end lost 3 bases, and 19 bases lay between the germline ends. This CDR3 contains 15 residues. The CDR3 nucleotides read TGTGCCATCGGTGGCTTTAAGGGGGGTGACACTGAAGCTTTCTTT. Residues: CAIGGFKGGDTEAFF.

A few counts support this clonotype. The chain combines TRBV6-1 with TRBJ2-1; D possibly corresponds to TRBD2 (6 bases). Trimming cost V 7 bases and J 0 bases, with 13 bases left between them. The CDR3 spans 15 residues. CDR1 is MNHNS, CDR2 SASEGT, per germline. This CDR3 reads CASMAGISSYNEQFF. In DNA form, the CDR3 reads TGTGCCAGCATGGCGGGGATAAGCTCCTACAATGAGCAGTTCTTC.

The table lists this clonotype with a few counts. This chain uses TRBV30 with TRBJ1-1; 7 bases align to TRBD1. V trimming: 5 bases; J trimming: 1 base; junction bases outside the gene matches: 7. Germline-derived CDR1 and CDR2 are GTSNPN and SVGIG (reference sequence). The CDR3 totals 14 residues. CDR3 DNA sequence: TGTGCCTGGGCCGGGACAGTTACGAACACTGAAGCTTTCTTT. Residues: CAWAGTVTNTEAFF.

This clonotype was observed many times. The chain employs TRBV10-3 and TRBJ2-2; D is perhaps TRBD1 (7 bases). Germline assignment: CDR1 ENHRY and CDR2 SYGVKD. V gave up 3 bases and J gave up 3 bases, with 11 bases separating them. There are 15 residues in the CDR3. For the CDR3, the DNA is TGTGCCATCAGTGACCGCGGGACAGACACCGGGGAGCTGTTTTTT. Residues: CAISDRGTDTGELFF.

This rearrangement joins TRBV6-1 to TRBJ2-5; D gene unclear. The J call may be in error: the DNA end matches TRBJ2-1 better. CDR1 is MNHNS, CDR2 SASEGT, per germline. This CDR3 comprises 14 residues. CDR3 region: CASSESGKMVEQFF. CDR3 nucleotide sequence: TGTGCCAGCAGTGAATCCGGAAAGATGGTAGAGCAGTTCTTC.

Many counts were recorded for this clonotype. The rearrangement links TRBV28 to TRBJ1-5; the D is unclear. Germline V CDR1 and CDR2: MDHEN, SYDVKM. The CDR3 is made up of 15 amino acids. The V gene lost 6 bases and the J gene lost 0 bases, with 12 bases spanning the gap. The CDR3 protein is CASRAERYSNQPQHF. CDR3 nucleotides: TGTGCCAGCAGAGCAGAACGTTATAGCAATCAGCCCCAGCATTTT.

V and J are TRBV29-1 and TRBJ1-6; 9 bases are shared with TRBD1. The germline V gene has CDR1 SQVTM and CDR2 ANQGSEA. The CDR3 loop spans 13 amino acids. With V trimmed by 6 bases and J by 7 bases, 4 bases remained unmatched. The CDR3 sequence is CSVQTGGNSPLHF. The CDR3 DNA is TGCAGCGTGCAGACAGGGGGGAATTCACCCCTCCACTTT.

This clonotype was observed many times. For the CDR3, the DNA is TGTGCCAGCAGCATCTCCCCGAACACTGAAGCTTTCTTT. It is translated as CASSISPNTEAFF. V usage is TRBV28 and J usage is TRBJ1-1; D uncertain. The CDR3 sequence is 13 residues long. Trimming cost V 6 bases and J 1 base, with 9 bases left between them. Germline loops: CDR1 MDHEN, CDR2 SYDVKM.

This clonotype showed up many times. The chain recombines TRBV28 with TRBJ1-5; TRBD1 matches 9 bases. V dropped 4 bases and J dropped 6; count of bases not matched to a gene: 4. Per the germline V gene, CDR1 is MDHEN and CDR2 is SYDVKM. The CDR3 covers 14 residues. The chain's CDR3 is CASSWGQGGQPQHF. CDR3 DNA sequence: TGTGCCAGCAGTTGGGGACAGGGCGGTCAGCCCCAGCATTTT.

This clonotype was found once. The J gene is TRBJ2-1, the V gene TRBV7-8; D might be TRBD1 (6 bases). The CDR3 is 14 amino acids. CDR1 SGHVS and CDR2 FQNEAQ come from the germline V gene. Trimming cost V 4 bases and J 5 bases, with 12 bases left between them. CDR3 nucleotide sequence: TGTGCCAGCAGCTACGCCCAGGGGAACAATGAGCAGTTCTTC. Its translation: CASSYAQGNNEQFF. Based on the CDR3 plus reference TRBV7-8 and TRBJ2-1, the full variable domain is GAGVSQSPRYKVAKRGQDVALRCDPISGHVSLFWYQQALGQGPEFLTYFQNEAQLDKSGLPSDRFFAERPEGSVSTLKIQRTQQEDSAVYLCASSYAQGNNEQFFGPGTRLTVL.

There are a few counts of this clonotype. The rearrangement joins TRBV20-1 to TRBJ2-5; 11 positions match TRBD2. The CDR3 has 21 amino acids. The germline gives CDR1 DFQATT, CDR2 SNEGSKA (reference sequence). V was pared by 0 bases and J by 2 bases, with 20 bases of the junction left unmatched. The DNA of the CDR3 is TGCAGTGCTAGAGATCTTTGGGTCACTAGCGGGGGCCCCGGAGGGCAAGAGACCCAGTACTTC. Translated, it gives CSARDLWVTSGGPGGQETQYF.

As regards this clonotype: Being one base from a much bigger clone, this may be a read error. This rearrangement joins TRBV28 to TRBJ2-4; D is uncertain. V shed 6 bases and J shed 8 bases, with 8 bases lying between them. The CDR3 is 11 residues long. Germline lookup yields CDR1 MDHEN and CDR2 SYDVKM. The chain's CDR3 is CASSLQDIQYF. CDR3 nucleotides: TGTGCCAGCAGCCTTCAAGACATTCAGTACTTC. The full variable domain, its missing parts supplied by reference TRBV28 and TRBJ2-4, is DVKVTQSSRYLVKRTGEKVFLECVQDMDHENMFWYRQDPGLGLRLIYFSYDVKMKEKGDIPEGYSVSREKKERFSLILESASTNQTSMYLCASSLQDIQYFGAGTRLSVL.

The sample holds many counts of this clonotype. The V call is TRBV28, the J call TRBJ1-1; D remains unclear. The CDR3 has 13 residues. Trimming took off 3 bases at V and 3 bases at J, with 8 bases between the two ends. CDR1 and CDR2 from the germline V gene are MDHEN and SYDVKM. In DNA form, the CDR3 reads TGTGCCAGCAGTTTTGGAAGCGACACTGAAGCTTTCTTT. Residues: CASSFGSDTEAFF.

This clonotype appeared a few times. The J gene is TRBJ2-7, the V gene TRBV7-9; 9 nucleotides agree with TRBD2. Germline CDR1 SEHNR, CDR2 FQNEAQ (reference sequence). The junction had 6 bases not matched to a gene; V was cut back by 5 bases and J by 4 bases. This CDR3 is built from 14 residues. The chain's CDR3 is CASSLSGSFYEQYF. CDR3 bases: TGTGCCAGCAGCCTTAGCGGGAGCTTTTACGAGCAGTACTTC.